Presented here are 32 T cell receptor beta chains from one specimen sequenced in a study of graft-versus-host responses after intestinal transplantation. Produced via immunoSEQ multiplex PCR; TCRdb's table is partial and in-frame only. The table lists 70,000 to 100,000 clones, 85% to 90% of them singletons, with less than 0.4% in the top ten. The antigens of these receptors remain unknown. Sequenced here: unstimulated CD4+ T cells sorted from spleen or lymph node cells, sampled before intestinal transplant. These receptors originate from a human donor who received an intestinal transplant.

The V and J genes are TRBV10-3 and TRBJ2-7; 8 bases are shared with TRBD1. Germline assignment: CDR1 ENHRY and CDR2 SYGVKD. CDR3 size: 15 residues. With V trimmed by 2 bases and J by 4 bases, 7 bases remained unmatched. The CDR3 here is CAISETGTGLYEQYF. CDR3 in DNA: TGTGCCATCAGTGAGACCGGGACAGGACTTTACGAGCAGTACTTC.

The rearrangement joins TRBV15 to TRBJ2-7, with 9 bases that match TRBD2. Germline trimming cut 3 bases from V and 3 bases from J; bases unmatched to any gene: 18. Germline V CDR1 and CDR2: LNHNV, YYDKDF (reference sequence). This CDR3 region has 19 residues. The CDR3 nucleotides are TGTGCCACCAGCAGTGTGAGAGGGACTAGCAACTTTCGCGACTACGAGCAGTACTTC. Protein sequence: CATSSVRGTSNFRDYEQYF.

The chain has TRBV28 and TRBJ1-4; D perhaps matches TRBD1 (5 bases). V lost 6 bases, J lost 8 bases, and 16 bases lay in between. CDR1 is MDHEN, CDR2 SYDVKM, per germline. The CDR3 covers 14 residues. DNA of the CDR3: TGTGCCAGCAGACTGACAGCCTCGAGAGAAAAACTGTTTTTT. Translating it yields CASRLTASREKLFF. Full variable domain (rest looked up from reference TRBV28 and TRBJ1-4): DVKVTQSSRYLVKRTGEKVFLECVQDMDHENMFWYRQDPGLGLRLIYFSYDVKMKEKGDIPEGYSVSREKKERFSLILESASTNQTSMYLCASRLTASREKLFFGSGTQLSVL.

This chain joins TRBV18 and TRBJ1-6, with a possible D match to TRBD1 (5 bases). Germline V CDR1 and CDR2: KGHSH, LQKENI. The V end was cut by 2 bases, the J end by 6 bases, with 8 bases between. This CDR3 region has 14 residues. The CDR3 region has the DNA TGTGCCAGCTCACCAGTGGACACTAATTCACCCCTCCACTTT. This gives the protein CASSPVDTNSPLHF. Combining the CDR3 with reference TRBV18 and TRBJ1-6 gives the whole variable domain NAGVMQNPRHLVRRRGQEARLRCSPMKGHSHVYWYRQLPEEGLKFMVYLQKENIIDESGMPKERFSAEFPKEGPSILRIQQVVRGDSAAYFCASSPVDTNSPLHFGNGTRLTVT.

The CDR3 loop is CASSPPVGTGITGELFF. In DNA form, the CDR3 reads TGTGCCAGCTCACCACCCGTCGGGACAGGGATAACCGGGGAGCTGTTTTTT. The V gene is TRBV18, the J gene TRBJ2-2; 9 nucleotides match TRBD1. There are 17 residues in the CDR3. Trimming cost V 0 bases and J 5 bases; bases outside gene matches: 7. Germline V gene data show CDR1 as KGHSH and CDR2 as LQKENI.

For this clone: A read error may account for a junction end that differs from germline. The V gene is TRBV6-4, the J gene TRBJ2-1; TRBD2 agrees at 15 bases. Germline CDR1 MRHNA, CDR2 SNTAGT. The length of the CDR3 is 15 residues. The CDR3 is CASSDSGTSGRTQVF. CDR3 sequence (DNA): TGTGCCAGCAGTGACTCCGGGACTAGCGGGAGGACCCAGGTCTTC.

The chain is built from TRBV5-4 and TRBJ2-7, with 8 bases matching TRBD1. V was pared by 4 bases and J by 0 bases, with 6 bases of the junction left unmatched. Per germline, CDR1 SGHNT and CDR2 YYREEE (reference sequence). The CDR3 is made up of 15 amino acids. The CDR3 loop is CASSPDRGSSYEQYF. The CDR3 bases are TGTGCCAGCAGCCCAGACAGGGGCAGCTCCTACGAGCAGTACTTC.

In the case of this clone: Since no conserved phenylalanine or tryptophan closes the CDR3, a read error is the likely cause. Because the CDR3's place on the DNA is in doubt, the DNA is left out and the CDR3 is given as listed by TCRdb. The V gene is TRBV28, the J gene TRBJ2-7; the D call TRBD2 from the table was never checked on the DNA. Germline V gives CDR1 MDHEN, CDR2 SYDVKM. Termini included, the CDR3 measures 12 amino acids. This CDR3 is CASSSKTSGVRI.

This clone has a single count. This chain links TRBV2 with TRBJ1-1; D gene ambiguous. Germline V lookup: CDR1 SNHLY, CDR2 FYNNEI. The CDR3 loop spans 14 amino acids. The V gene lost 0 bases and the J gene lost 10 bases, with 15 bases spanning the gap. CDR3 protein: CASSEALSGRGAFF. DNA of the CDR3: TGTGCCAGCAGTGAAGCGCTTAGTGGTCGAGGAGCTTTCTTT.

The genes are TRBV6-1 and TRBJ2-1, with D perhaps TRBD2 (6 bases). The CDR3 has 15 amino acids. The V end was cut by 3 bases, the J end by 3 bases, with 12 bases between. CDR1 MNHNS and CDR2 SASEGT come from the germline V gene. The CDR3 DNA follows: TGTGCCAGCAGTGAGGGAGGAACCGACTACAATGAGCAGTTCTTC. It translates to CASSEGGTDYNEQFF.

The V and J genes are TRBV6-5 and TRBJ2-2, with D hard to call. Germline V gene data show CDR1 as MNHEY and CDR2 as SVGAGI. Trimming stripped 8 bases from V and 1 base from J, with 11 bases between. This CDR3 has 14 amino acids. In DNA, the CDR3 is TGTGCCAGCCGTCAGAGAGGGAACACCGGGGAGCTGTTTTTT. This sequence encodes CASRQRGNTGELFF.

The rearrangement links TRBV6-5 to TRBJ2-3; D is ambiguous. CDR1 is MNHEY, CDR2 SVGAGI, per germline. The V gene lost 0 bases and the J gene lost 5 bases, with 9 bases spanning the gap. CDR3 length: 14 residues. CDR3 amino acids: CASSYSPLLDTQYF. The CDR3 region has the DNA TGTGCCAGCAGTTACTCGCCACTTCTAGATACGCAGTATTTT.

This clone was detected a few times. This chain connects TRBV19 to TRBJ2-1, with a tentative D call TRBD2 (5 bases). This CDR3 comprises 13 residues. V dropped 5 bases and J dropped 7 bases, with 12 bases sitting between them. The V gene's germline CDR1 is LNHDA and CDR2 SQIVND (reference sequence). CDR3 in DNA: TGTGCCAGTAGTGGAGGACGAGGGAATGAGCAGTTCTTC. It yields the protein CASSGGRGNEQFF.

The rearrangement uses TRBV28 and TRBJ2-3; 7 bases are shared with TRBD1. The trim removed 5 bases at V and 1 base at J, leaving 9 bases unmatched. In germline, CDR1 is MDHEN, CDR2 SYDVKM. The CDR3 is 16 residues long. CDR3 sequence (DNA): TGTGCCAGCAGTGCTCACAGGGGACGGGGCACAGATACGCAGTATTTT. Translated, it gives CASSAHRGRGTDTQYF.

The chain combines TRBV18 with TRBJ1-6; 8 positions agree with TRBD1. CDR1 KGHSH and CDR2 LQKENI come from the germline V gene. This CDR3 is 15 amino acids long. The trim removed 0 bases at V and 9 bases at J, leaving 4 bases unmatched. CDR3 protein: CASSPPNRGVSPLHF. In DNA form, the CDR3 reads TGTGCCAGCTCACCACCGAACAGGGGGGTTTCACCCCTCCACTTT.

The chain carries TRBV6-1 and TRBJ2-1, with D tentatively TRBD1 (5 bases). The CDR3 extends over 15 amino acids. V was trimmed by 7 bases and J by 2 bases, leaving 15 bases between them. The V gene's germline CDR1 is MNHNS and CDR2 SASEGT. The CDR3 loop is CASKGLPGPYNEQFF. CDR3 coding DNA: TGTGCCAGCAAGGGGCTACCTGGGCCCTACAATGAGCAGTTCTTC.

The V gene is TRBV19, the J gene TRBJ1-1, with D tentatively TRBD1 (6 bases). The V end was cut by 5 bases, the J end by 3 bases, with 16 bases between. CDR1 and CDR2 (germline): LNHDA, SQIVND (reference sequence). The CDR3 length is 15 residues. The CDR3 is CASSARGFRDTEAFF. CDR3 bases: TGTGCCAGTAGTGCCAGGGGTTTTCGGGACACTGAAGCTTTCTTT.

This clone was detected only a few times. The chain joins TRBV7-9 to TRBJ2-2; maybe TRBD1 (6 bases). Germline V gene lookup returns CDR1 SEHNR and CDR2 FQNEAQ (reference sequence). V lost 5 bases and J 7 bases, leaving 14 bases between the germline ends. The CDR3 loop spans 14 amino acids. The CDR3 reads CASSLGQFGGELFF. The CDR3 coding sequence is TGTGCCAGCAGCCTTGGACAGTTTGGCGGGGAGCTGTTTTTT. Supplemented by reference TRBV7-9 and TRBJ2-2, the full variable domain reads DTGVSQNPRHKITKRGQNVTFRCDPISEHNRLYWYRQTLGQGPEFLTYFQNEAQLEKSRLLSDRFSAERPKGSFSTLEIQRTEQGDSAMYLCASSLGQFGGELFFGEGSRLTVL.

The chain joins TRBV27 to TRBJ1-2; D is unclear. Deletions cut 5 bases from V and 8 bases from J, with 9 bases between. The CDR3 covers 11 residues. Germline V gene sequence: CDR1 MNHEY, CDR2 SMNVEV (reference sequence). The CDR3 bases are TGTGCCAGCAGTCCTAGGGAGGGCTACACCTTC. Its translation is CASSPREGYTF.

The rearrangement links TRBV20-1 to TRBJ2-7, with a tentative D call TRBD1 (5 bases). The V and J ends lost 3 bases and 5 bases respectively, with 8 bases between them. CDR1 and CDR2 from the germline V gene are DFQATT and SNEGSKA (reference sequence). CDR3 length equals 11 residues. CDR3 bases: TGCAGTGCTAGTTTAGGGGACGAGCAGTACTTC. It translates to CSASLGDEQYF.

This clone has just a few counts. This chain uses TRBV5-1 with TRBJ2-7, with 10 nucleotides matching TRBD1. The CDR3 loop spans 16 amino acids. Per germline, CDR1 SGHRS and CDR2 YFSETQ. Trimming cost V 0 bases and J 3 bases; bases outside gene matches: 6. CDR3 DNA sequence: TGCGCCAGCAGCTTGGTGGCGGGACAGGGGAGCTACGAGCAGTACTTC. This encodes CASSLVAGQGSYEQYF.

The V call is TRBV6-5, the J call TRBJ1-6; 9 bases are shared with TRBD1. Germline CDR1 reads MNHEY; CDR2 reads SVGAGI. Unmatched junction bases numbered 1, after V lost 1 base and J lost 6 bases. This CDR3 comprises 15 residues. CDR3 sequence: CASSYWTGVNSPLHF. The CDR3 DNA reads TGTGCCAGCAGTTACTGGACAGGGGTTAATTCACCCCTCCACTTT.

The rearrangement links TRBV6-1 to TRBJ2-5, with 15 nucleotides matching TRBD2. This CDR3 is 15 amino acids long. V lost 4 bases, J lost 7 bases, and 4 bases stayed unmatched. CDR1 MNHNS and CDR2 SASEGT come from the germline V gene. The CDR3 sequence is CASSGTSGRAGTQYF. CDR3 nucleotides: TGTGCCAGCAGTGGGACTAGCGGGAGGGCGGGGACCCAGTACTTC.

The V and J genes are TRBV11-2 and TRBJ2-7; D unresolved. Trimming stripped 5 bases from V and 1 base from J, with 15 bases between. Germline values: CDR1 SGHAT, CDR2 FQNNGV. The CDR3 is 15 amino acids. CDR3 residues: CASSPTPVRSYEQYF. CDR3 in DNA: TGTGCCAGCAGCCCAACACCCGTTCGTTCCTACGAGCAGTACTTC.

The chain uses TRBV27 and TRBJ2-1; a weak D match, TRBD1 (6 bases). Germline V gene sequence: CDR1 MNHEY, CDR2 SMNVEV (reference sequence). The CDR3 length is 17 residues. V shed 7 bases and J shed 3 bases, with 22 bases lying between them. CDR3: CASNPLAGTGFYNEQFF. CDR3 nucleotide sequence: TGTGCCAGCAACCCCCTTGCCGGTACAGGGTTCTACAATGAGCAGTTCTTC.

The chain is built from TRBV5-1 and TRBJ2-7, with 9 bases fitting TRBD1. The trim removed 4 bases at V and 2 bases at J, leaving 10 bases unmatched. Germline V gives CDR1 SGHRS, CDR2 YFSETQ. The CDR3 extends over 16 amino acids. Written as DNA, the CDR3 is TGCGCCAGCAGCATAATGGGACAGGGAGGGACCTACGAGCAGTACTTC. This codes for CASSIMGQGGTYEQYF. The whole variable domain, filled in from reference TRBV5-1 and TRBJ2-7, reads KAGVTQTPRYLIKTRGQQVTLSCSPISGHRSVSWYQQTPGQGLQFLFEYFSETQRNKGNFPGRFSGRQFSNSRSEMNVSTLELGDSALYLCASSIMGQGGTYEQYFGPGTRLTVT.

The rearrangement uses TRBV28 and TRBJ2-1; TRBD1 aligns across 7 bases. CDR1 and CDR2 (germline): MDHEN, SYDVKM. The CDR3 is 15 amino acids. Trimming removed 8 bases from V and 8 bases from J; junction bases left unmatched: 15. The CDR3 here is CASHRGRGTWDEQFF. CDR3 in DNA: TGTGCCAGCCACAGGGGACGGGGAACGTGGGATGAGCAGTTCTTC.

This chain links TRBV2 with TRBJ2-1; maybe TRBD1 (5 bases). Germline-derived CDR1 and CDR2 are SNHLY and FYNNEI. The CDR3 extends over 13 amino acids. The V and J ends lost 6 bases and 9 bases respectively, with 15 bases between them. The CDR3 region is CASSAKGWGEQFF. In nucleotides, the CDR3 is TGTGCCAGCAGCGCTAAGGGGTGGGGTGAGCAGTTCTTC.

The genes are TRBV2 and TRBJ2-2; 11 positions agree with TRBD2. The CDR3 is 14 residues long. Germline CDR1 is SNHLY and CDR2 is FYNNEI. Trimming cost V 4 bases and J 5 bases; bases outside gene matches: 0. CDR3 sequence reads: CASSASGGTGELFF. CDR3 nucleotide sequence: TGTGCCAGCAGTGCTAGCGGGGGGACCGGGGAGCTGTTTTTT.

This rearrangement joins TRBV7-3 to TRBJ1-1, with D possibly matching TRBD1 (5 bases). Trimming took 2 bases from V and 5 from J, leaving 12 bases between them. The CDR3 is made up of 14 amino acids. The germline V gene encodes CDR1 SGHTA and CDR2 FQGTGA. CDR3 loop: CASSLFGGGTEAFF. Here the CDR3 DNA reads TGTGCCAGCAGCTTATTTGGGGGGGGGACTGAAGCTTTCTTT.

The chain is built from TRBV5-1 and TRBJ2-7; weak D call: TRBD2 (6 bases). CDR3 length: 16 residues. Germline lookup yields CDR1 SGHRS and CDR2 YFSETQ. V shed 1 base and J shed 0 bases, with 14 bases lying between them. The CDR3 bases are TGCGCCAGCAGCTTGCCCCAAATCGGGGGCTCCTACGAGCAGTACTTC. It is translated as CASSLPQIGGSYEQYF. Full variable domain (remainder filled in from reference TRBV5-1 and TRBJ2-7): KAGVTQTPRYLIKTRGQQVTLSCSPISGHRSVSWYQQTPGQGLQFLFEYFSETQRNKGNFPGRFSGRQFSNSRSEMNVSTLELGDSALYLCASSLPQIGGSYEQYFGPGTRLTVT.

V usage is TRBV6-1 and J usage is TRBJ1-1; unclear D gene. The germline V gene encodes CDR1 MNHNS and CDR2 SASEGT. The length of the CDR3 is 13 residues. V lost 2 bases and J 6 bases, leaving 10 bases between the germline ends. CDR3 amino acids: CASSESAGPEAFF. CDR3 nucleotide sequence: TGTGCCAGCAGTGAAAGTGCAGGTCCTGAAGCTTTCTTT.